This T cell receptor (beta chain) was found in a study of shared clonotypes between healthy human individuals. The study, taken as a whole, reports: Shared clonotypes across all four donors exceeded non-shared ones in generation probability.

The CDR3 consists of 15 residues. Trimming took 2 bases from V and 6 from J, leaving 14 bases between them. Germline CDR1 reads SGHNT; CDR2 reads YENEEA. Details on this clone: Its specificity is unknown.

Repertoires were generated with immunoSEQ multiplex PCR, while TCRdb's copy carries only in-frame clones and drops some. Of around 2.5 million clones listed, over 85% were seen once; the top ten hold approximately 0.35%. Material for sequencing was naive CD4+ T cells from PBMCs. The subset was: CD45RA+ positively selected. V gene TRBV11-3 combines with J gene TRBJ1-5; D ambiguous. The TCR originated in a man younger than 35 in good health. Some clones in this sample may be carry-over from other donors' samples. The CDR3 is CASSLRGKLGQPQHF. CDR3 in DNA: TGTGCCAGCAGCTTACGAGGAAAGCTCGGTCAGCCCCAGCATTTT.